Here is one TCR beta chain with its context. Its antigen is currently unknown. The V and J ends lost 0 bases and 6 bases, in that order; junction bases with no gene match: 9. Germline values: CDR1 KGHDR, CDR2 SFDVKD. The CDR3 totals 17 residues. The sample comes from a study of T cell repertoires in cytomegalovirus infection. The overall study: TCR beta signatures that were public indicated CMV infection and matching HLA type. Study findings and constraints: Frequencies of public TCR beta families were cumulated, and this identified carriers of CMV plus the relevant HLA. HLA-C-restricted CMV clonotypes gave the most frequent clonotype in two of eight donors.

MiXCR, applied by TCRdb to the reads, yields one record per CDR3 protein. Of approximately 170,000 distinct CDR3 sequences listed, approximately 14% are singletons. This chain joins TRBV24-1 and TRBJ2-2, with TRBD2 matching 7 bases. The TCR comes from a human donor in good health (CMV status not recorded). Some clones in this sample may be carry-over from other donors' samples. Sample: PBMCs. CDR3 sequence (DNA): TGTGCCACCAGTGATTTGCCGGGACTACGTGTGGCCGGGGAGCTGTTTTTT. Translated, it gives CATSDLPGLRVAGELFF.